This note documents a single T cell receptor beta chain sequence. Sequencing used immunoSEQ multiplex PCR; TCRdb keeps in-frame clones, though not all of them. The table records around 14,000 clones, more than 80% of them present only once. The data belong to a study of T cell repertoires in ileal Crohn's disease. The CDR3 spans 16 residues. CDR1 SGHRS and CDR2 YFSETQ come from the germline V gene. Trimming took off 0 bases at V and 1 base at J, with 11 bases between the two ends. The gene calls are TRBV5-1 and TRBJ1-3; no clear D gene. What was sequenced was ileal tissue. The source of this sequence is an adult with Crohn's disease. This chain's CDR3 is CASSLDGGGSGNTIYF. The CDR3 DNA sequence: TGCGCCAGCAGCTTGGACGGCGGAGGGTCTGGAAACACCATATATTTT.